This T cell receptor (beta chain) was captured by sequencing in a study of cytomegalovirus exposure and HLA in healthy donors. The CDR3 consists of 16 residues. Trimming took 6 bases from V and 3 from J; bases not matched to a gene: 8. CDR1 SGHNT and CDR2 YENEEA come from the germline V gene. Study findings and constraints: Altogether, some 170 TCR beta chains were recorded as cytomegalovirus-associated. It was reported in a later analysis that an Asian-associated ancestry cluster showed fewer N-insertions than the roughly 670-donor mean.

In the PCR, 60 Vbeta and 13 Jbeta primers were used. Libraries were prepared by immunoSEQ multiplex PCR; TCRdb keeps only in-frame clonotypes and omits some of them. The sample includes about 180,000 clones, about four fifths of them seen just once. Remarks on this clone: Its antigen remains unknown.

Material: PBMCs. J is TRBJ2-1 and V is TRBV11-3, with TRBD2 identical over 10 bases. The clonotype comes from a man between 18 and 35 years old in good health and CMV-seronegative. The DNA for the CDR3 is TGTGCCAGCAGTTCGATTACTAGCGGGATCTACAATGAGCAGTTCTTC. It specifies CASSSITSGIYNEQFF.